This TCR beta chain was identified during a study of PD-1 blockade in mismatch repair-deficient tumors. Study-level findings and limits: Rapid post-treatment expansion, then contraction, generally preceding radiologic response, marked tumor-resident clones.

With respect to this clone: The antigen is undetermined.

Profiling relied on immunoSEQ multiplex PCR, and the TCRdb table lists in-frame clones only, not all of them. The repertoire holds about 49,000 clones, around 77% seen once, with 2.5% to 4% in the top ten. PCR or immunohistochemistry showed mismatch repair deficiency in every enrolled patient. TCRs were sequenced from three patients responding to pembrolizumab. This TCR came from an adult with mismatch repair-deficient cancer. The sequencing used PBMCs, collected before pembrolizumab treatment.

Here the CDR3 DNA reads TGTGCCAGTAGTGGACAGGGTGTATGGACTGAAGCTTTCTTT. Translation: CASSGQGVWTEAFF. J is TRBJ1-1 and V is TRBV19; 8 nucleotides align to TRBD1. V lost 5 bases and J lost 5; bases outside the gene matches: 7. CDR3 length equals 14 residues. From germline, CDR1 is LNHDA and CDR2 SQIVND (reference sequence).